This T cell receptor beta chain was observed in a study of T cell responses to AZD1222 COVID-19 vaccine. The study's findings and limits: Spike-specific TCRs gained breadth and depth after people received two AZD1222 doses.

TCRdb's table, derived via immunoSEQ multiplex PCR, lists solely in-frame clones and lacks some. The repertoire holds approximately 200,000 clones, with about 87% as singletons. Of note for this clone: Antigen: not known.

This receptor was identified in an adult in good health. Sample: peripheral blood, taken on day 0 of MenACWY control vaccination.

The CDR3 spells CASSPGQGTEAFF. CDR3 coding DNA: TGTGCCAGCAGTCCTGGACAGGGCACTGAAGCTTTCTTT. V and J are TRBV28 and TRBJ1-1; 8 bases agree with TRBD1. Germline values: CDR1 MDHEN, CDR2 SYDVKM. The CDR3 length is 13 residues. V shed 5 bases and J 4 bases; nucleotides not matched to a gene: 3.